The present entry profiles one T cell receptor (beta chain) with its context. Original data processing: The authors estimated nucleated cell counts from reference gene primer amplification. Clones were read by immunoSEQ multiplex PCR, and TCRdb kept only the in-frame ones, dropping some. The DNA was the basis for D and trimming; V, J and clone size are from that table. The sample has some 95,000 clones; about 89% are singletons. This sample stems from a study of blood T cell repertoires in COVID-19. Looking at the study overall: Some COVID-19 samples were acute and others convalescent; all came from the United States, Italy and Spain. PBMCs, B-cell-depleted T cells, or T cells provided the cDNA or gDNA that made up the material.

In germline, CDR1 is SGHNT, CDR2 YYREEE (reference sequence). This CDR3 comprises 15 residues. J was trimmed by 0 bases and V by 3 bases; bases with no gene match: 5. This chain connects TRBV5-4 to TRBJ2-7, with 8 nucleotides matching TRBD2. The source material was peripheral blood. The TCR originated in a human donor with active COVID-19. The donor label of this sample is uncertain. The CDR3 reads CASSYSGASSYEQYF. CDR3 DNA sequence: TGTGCCAGCAGCTATAGCGGGGCCAGCTCCTACGAGCAGTACTTC.